This is a list of T cell receptor beta chains from one sample in a study of T cell responses to AZD1222 COVID-19 vaccine. The repertoire was sequenced with immunoSEQ multiplex PCR; TCRdb's copy has only in-frame clones and lacks some. The repertoire holds around 130,000 clones, with 91% as singletons. Sample: peripheral blood, taken 28 days after the second dose of the MenACWY control vaccine. These receptors came from an adult who received the MenACWY meningococcal vaccine as a control. The CDR3 runs from the conserved cysteine through the conserved F or W. Fields, in order: V gene, J gene, clone size, CDR3 length, D gene, CDR3 DNA, CDR3 protein. The D gene is left open where the match is weak. The listing skips clone size in some rows; elsewhere it reads once, few, many or a size class.

>TRBV6-5|TRBJ1-3|.|15|TRBD1
TGTGCCAGCACGGGGACAGGGAGCTCTGGAAACACCATATATTTT
CASTGTGSSGNTIYF
>TRBV19|TRBJ1-5|.|16|TRBD1
TGTGCCAGTACTCTCGCTCCCGGGACAGGGATTCAGCCCCAGCATTTT
CASTLAPGTGIQPQHF
>TRBV6-2/TRBV6-3|TRBJ1-6|.|12|.
TGTGCCAGCAGTCTACGGAATTCACCCCTCCACTTT
CASSLRNSPLHF
>TRBV15|TRBJ2-1|.|13|.
TGTGCCACCAGCGCACAGGGTGTGGATGAGCAGTTCTTC
CATSAQGVDEQFF
>TRBV27|TRBJ1-6|once|12|.
TGTGCCAGCAGTTTAGGGTATTCACCCCTCCACTTT
CASSLGYSPLHF
>TRBV18|TRBJ2-7|.|13|TRBD2
TGTGCCAGCTCACTCCGGGAGGGCTACGAGCAGTACTTC
CASSLREGYEQYF
>TRBV19|TRBJ1-1|.|14|.
TGTGCCAGTAGTATCCGACAGGCAAACACTGAAGCTTTCTTT
CASSIRQANTEAFF
>TRBV6-5|TRBJ2-7|.|14|.
TGTGCCAGCAGGGAGGGGGCAGGACCCTACGAGCAGTACTTC
CASREGAGPYEQYF
>TRBV7-3|TRBJ2-1|.|17|.
TGTGCCAGCAGCTTAAGCGGCCTAACTAGCCGATACAATGAGCAGTTCTTC
CASSLSGLTSRYNEQFF
>TRBV29-1|TRBJ2-7|.|12|.
TGCAGCGTTGAAGACGGCCCCTACGAGCAGTACTTC
CSVEDGPYEQYF
>TRBV19|TRBJ2-1|.|17|.
TGTGCCAGTAGTGATCCGGAGGCGGGGAGGAATTACAATGAGCAGTTCTTC
CASSDPEAGRNYNEQFF
>TRBV18|TRBJ1-1|.|15|TRBD1
TGTGCCAGCTCCCTCTACGGACAGGGGAACACTGAAGCTTTCTTT
CASSLYGQGNTEAFF
>TRBV7-2|TRBJ2-3|.|14|TRBD2
TGTGCCAGCAGCTCAGACGGACTAGAGGGGACGCAGTATTTT
CASSSDGLEGTQYF
>TRBV28|TRBJ1-5|.|16|TRBD1
TGTGCCAGCAGTTTATGGACACAGGGGGGCAATCAGCCCCAGCATTTT
CASSLWTQGGNQPQHF
>TRBV27|TRBJ2-7|.|13|.
TGTGCCAGCCCCCTTACAGGGGAGGACGAGCAGTACTTC
CASPLTGEDEQYF
>TRBV30|TRBJ2-5|.|16|.
TGTGCCTGGAGTTCGGGGGTCGTGGGGGCCAGAGAGACCCAGTACTTC
CAWSSGVVGARETQYF
>TRBV7-9|TRBJ2-2|.|16|TRBD1
TGTGCCAGCAGCAACTCCGACAGGGGGAAGGCCGGGGAGCTGTTTTTT
CASSNSDRGKAGELFF